This TCR beta chain derives from a study of T cells in Graves' hyperthyroidism and ophthalmopathy. Study observations and caveats: In the blood, most expanded thyroid clonotypes above 0.001 appeared as well.

Using RNA transcripts as the source, TCR beta CDR3 regions were amplified. During a first-round RT-PCR of the TCR CDR3, the HTBI primer set was used. From the multiplex PCR reads, TCRdb called clonotypes with MiXCR, one entry per CDR3 protein. The data contain about 270,000 distinct CDR3 sequences, roughly 20% of them singletons. A word on this clonotype: What it binds is unknown.

The ends were cut back, 1 base at V and 8 bases at J, with 15 bases in the middle. The CDR3 totals 15 residues. Germline assignment: CDR1 MNHNS and CDR2 SASEGT. This TCR came from a young man with Graves' ophthalmopathy. J is TRBJ1-5 and V is TRBV6-1; maybe TRBD1 (5 bases). Material: blood. In DNA, the CDR3 is TGTGCCAGCAGTGAAGAGGGGCTTCCAGGTGAGCCCCAGCATTTT. Protein: CASSEEGLPGEPQHF.